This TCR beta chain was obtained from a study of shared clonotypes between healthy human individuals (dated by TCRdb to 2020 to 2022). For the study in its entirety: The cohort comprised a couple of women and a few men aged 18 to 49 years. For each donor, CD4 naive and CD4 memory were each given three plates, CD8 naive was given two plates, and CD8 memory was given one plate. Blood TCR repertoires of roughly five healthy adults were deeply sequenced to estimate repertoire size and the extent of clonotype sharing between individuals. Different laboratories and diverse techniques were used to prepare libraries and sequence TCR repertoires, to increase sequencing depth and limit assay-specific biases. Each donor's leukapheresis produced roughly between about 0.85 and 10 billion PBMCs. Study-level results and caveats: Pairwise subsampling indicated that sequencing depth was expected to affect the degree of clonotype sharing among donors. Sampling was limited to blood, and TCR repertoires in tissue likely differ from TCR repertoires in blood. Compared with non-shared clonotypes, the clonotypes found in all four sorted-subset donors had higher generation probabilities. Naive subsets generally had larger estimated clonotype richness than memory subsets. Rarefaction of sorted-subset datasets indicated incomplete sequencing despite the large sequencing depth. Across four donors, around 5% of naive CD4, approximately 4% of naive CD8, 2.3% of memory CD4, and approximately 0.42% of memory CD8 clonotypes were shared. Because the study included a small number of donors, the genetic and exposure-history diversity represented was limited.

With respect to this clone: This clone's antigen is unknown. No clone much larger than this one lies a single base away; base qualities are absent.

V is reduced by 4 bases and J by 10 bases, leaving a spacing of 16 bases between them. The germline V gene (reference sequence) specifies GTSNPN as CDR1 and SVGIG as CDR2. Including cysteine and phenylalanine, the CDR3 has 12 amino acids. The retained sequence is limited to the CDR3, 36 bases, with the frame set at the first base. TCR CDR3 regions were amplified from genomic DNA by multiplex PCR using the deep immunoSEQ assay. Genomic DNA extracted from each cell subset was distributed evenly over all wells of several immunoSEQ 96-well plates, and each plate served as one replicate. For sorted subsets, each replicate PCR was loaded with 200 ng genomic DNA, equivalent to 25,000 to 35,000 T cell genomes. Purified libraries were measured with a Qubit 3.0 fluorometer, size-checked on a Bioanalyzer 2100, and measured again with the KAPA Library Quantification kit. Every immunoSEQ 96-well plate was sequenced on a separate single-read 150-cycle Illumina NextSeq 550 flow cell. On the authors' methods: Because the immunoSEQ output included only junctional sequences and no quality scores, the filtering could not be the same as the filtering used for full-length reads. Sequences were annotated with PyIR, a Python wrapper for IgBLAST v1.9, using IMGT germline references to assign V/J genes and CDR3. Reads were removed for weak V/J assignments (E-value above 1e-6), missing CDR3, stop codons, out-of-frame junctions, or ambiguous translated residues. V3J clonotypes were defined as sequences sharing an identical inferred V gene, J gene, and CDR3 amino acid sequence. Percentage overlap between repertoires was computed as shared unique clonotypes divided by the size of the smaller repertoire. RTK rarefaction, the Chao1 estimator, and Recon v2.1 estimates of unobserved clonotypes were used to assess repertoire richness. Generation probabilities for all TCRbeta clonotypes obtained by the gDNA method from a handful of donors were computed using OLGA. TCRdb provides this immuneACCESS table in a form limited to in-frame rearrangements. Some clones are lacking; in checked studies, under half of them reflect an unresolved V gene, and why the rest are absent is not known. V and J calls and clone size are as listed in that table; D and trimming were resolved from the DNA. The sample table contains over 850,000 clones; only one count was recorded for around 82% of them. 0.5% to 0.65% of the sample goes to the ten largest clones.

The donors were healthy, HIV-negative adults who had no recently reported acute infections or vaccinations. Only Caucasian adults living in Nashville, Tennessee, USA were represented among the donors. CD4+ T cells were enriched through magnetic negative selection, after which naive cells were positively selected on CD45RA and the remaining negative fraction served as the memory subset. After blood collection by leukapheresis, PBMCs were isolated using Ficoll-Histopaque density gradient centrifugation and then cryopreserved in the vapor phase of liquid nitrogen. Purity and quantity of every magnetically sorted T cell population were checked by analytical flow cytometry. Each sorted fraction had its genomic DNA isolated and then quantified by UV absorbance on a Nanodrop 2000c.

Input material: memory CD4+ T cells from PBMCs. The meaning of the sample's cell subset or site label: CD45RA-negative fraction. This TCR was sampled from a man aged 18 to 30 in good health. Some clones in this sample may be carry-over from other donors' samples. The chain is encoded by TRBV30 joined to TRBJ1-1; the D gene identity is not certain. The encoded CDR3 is CAWTGNGLGAFF. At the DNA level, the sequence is TGTGCCTGGACCGGAAACGGGCTGGGAGCTTTCTTT. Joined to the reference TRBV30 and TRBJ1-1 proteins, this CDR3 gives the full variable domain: SQTIHQWPATLVQPVGSPLSLECTVEGTSNPNLYWYRQAAGRGLQLLFYSVGIGQISSEVPQNLSASRPQDRQFILSSKKLLLSDSGFYLCAWTGNGLGAFFGQGTRLTVV.